The 24 T cell receptor beta chains reported below all come from one sample, sequenced in a study of Graves' ophthalmopathy and Graves' hyperthyroidism. Transcripts of RNA were the source for amplifying TCR beta CDR3 regions. Second-round multiplex PCR came after first-round RT-PCR with HTBI primers. TCRdb reprocessed the multiplex PCR reads via MiXCR and lists one record per CDR3 protein. The sample carries under 350,000 distinct CDR3 sequences, 17% recorded once. The specimen sequenced was peripheral blood. These receptors were obtained from an adult man with Graves' ophthalmopathy.

This clonotype has a count of ten or more. The CDR3 DNA reads as TGTGCCAGCAGCCTAAGGGTATTGAACACTGAAGCTTTCTTT. It translates to CASSLRVLNTEAFF. V is TRBV7-8 and J is TRBJ1-1; D unresolved. Trimming took 5 bases from V and 0 from J, leaving 10 bases between them. The CDR3 has 14 amino acids. Germline V gene data show CDR1 as SGHVS and CDR2 as FQNEAQ.

This clonotype was seen many times. The chain uses TRBV6-5 and TRBJ1-2, with D possibly matching TRBD1 (5 bases). Trimming pared 5 bases from V and 8 bases from J, leaving 15 bases between. Germline CDR1 is MNHEY and CDR2 is SVGAGI. The CDR3 extends over 13 amino acids. The CDR3 nucleotides read TGTGCCAGCAGTAACTGGGGGTTGGGAGGCTACACCTTC. Protein sequence: CASSNWGLGGYTF.

This clonotype was recorded at least ten times. V is TRBV29-1 and J is TRBJ1-2, with D unclear. Germline V CDR1 and CDR2: SQVTM, ANQGSEA. The CDR3 sequence is 13 residues long. V was shortened by 5 bases and J by 0 bases, with 10 bases between the two germline ends. CDR3: CSVLTPSNYGYTF. The DNA for the CDR3 is TGCAGCGTTCTGACTCCCTCTAACTATGGCTACACCTTC.

This clonotype was recorded many times. The CDR3 region is CASSSTFWYEQYF. CDR3 DNA: TGTGCCAGCAGTTCTACCTTTTGGTACGAGCAGTACTTC. The V and J genes are TRBV12-3 or TRBV12-4 and TRBJ2-7; D call uncertain. CDR3 length equals 13 residues. V dropped 4 bases and J dropped 4 bases, with 11 bases sitting between them.

This clonotype was observed many times. The gene calls are TRBV2 and TRBJ1-5, with a weak D call TRBD1 (5 bases). The CDR3 has 14 amino acids. Between the trimmed V and J ends, which lost 7 bases and 0 bases, there was a span of 10 bases. Germline CDR1 is SNHLY and CDR2 is FYNNEI. The CDR3 DNA reads TGTGCCAGCATAGCAGGGAATAGCAATCAGCCCCAGCATTTT. It is translated as CASIAGNSNQPQHF.

This clonotype was found many times. The CDR3 DNA reads as TGTGCCATCGACAAGGGCGGGACCCAAGAGACCCAGTACTTC. Its translation: CAIDKGGTQETQYF. The V gene is TRBV2, the J gene TRBJ2-5, with TRBD2 as a possible D gene (6 bases). Germline V gene data show CDR1 as SNHLY and CDR2 as FYNNEI. The CDR3 totals 14 residues. The V end lost 10 bases, the J end lost 1 base, and 16 bases lay between the germline ends. Filled out from reference TRBV2 and TRBJ2-5, the complete variable domain reads EPEVTQTPSHQVTQMGQEVILRCVPISNHLYFYWYRQILGQKVEFLVSFYNNEISEKSEIFDDQFSVERPDGSNFTLKIRSTKLEDSAMYFCAIDKGGTQETQYFGPGTRLLVL.

This clonotype showed up many times. The chain links TRBV10-3 to TRBJ2-7; 7 bases are shared with TRBD1. This CDR3 comprises 12 residues. CDR1 and CDR2 from the germline V gene are ENHRY and SYGVKD. The V and J ends lost 2 bases and 5 bases, in that order; junction bases with no gene match: 0. The CDR3 sequence: CAISEQGDEQYF. CDR3 bases: TGTGCCATCAGTGAGCAGGGGGACGAGCAGTACTTC.

Here the CDR3 reads CASSPSRGWGYTF. CDR3 nucleotide sequence: TGTGCCAGCAGCCCCTCGAGGGGCTGGGGCTACACCTTC. J is TRBJ1-2 and V is TRBV12-3 or TRBV12-4; D perhaps matches TRBD1 (5 bases). Deletions cut 6 bases from V and 8 bases from J, with 16 bases between. CDR3 size: 13 residues.

This clonotype was counted many times. This chain connects TRBV5-1 to TRBJ2-7; 12 positions agree with TRBD2. The CDR3 consists of 14 residues. Germline CDR1 and CDR2: SGHRS and YFSETQ. The J segment lost 6 bases and the V segment lost 3 bases, leaving 4 bases of the junction unmatched. The CDR3: CASSSPGLAGEQYF. In nucleotides, the CDR3 is TGCGCCAGCAGCTCACCGGGACTAGCGGGCGAGCAGTACTTC.

This clonotype has a count of ten or more. The genes are TRBV6-2 or TRBV6-3 and TRBJ2-2; possible D gene TRBD2, 6 bases. The germline V and J ends were trimmed by 2 bases and 5 bases, with 9 bases remaining between them. Germline V gene data show CDR1 as MNHEY and CDR2 as SVGEGT. The CDR3 is 14 residues long. CDR3 nucleotides: TGTGCCAGCAGTTACGTCCTAGCGACCGGGGAGCTGTTTTTT. It specifies CASSYVLATGELFF.

This clonotype was counted many times. This rearrangement joins TRBV10-3 to TRBJ2-5; D possibly corresponds to TRBD2 (6 bases). This CDR3 region has 14 residues. Trimming removed 1 base from V and 3 bases from J, with 9 bases in between. Germline loops: CDR1 ENHRY, CDR2 SYGVKD. The CDR3 sequence: CAISEWGEKETQYF. The DNA of the CDR3 is TGTGCCATCAGTGAGTGGGGGGAGAAAGAGACCCAGTACTTC.

Many counts were recorded for this clonotype. The chain uses TRBV3-1 and TRBJ2-2; D is unclear. Germline CDR1 reads LGHDT; CDR2 reads YNNKEL (reference sequence). The CDR3 spans 14 residues. V was pared by 1 base and J by 2 bases, with 5 bases between. CDR3 sequence: CASSQVFNTGELFF. The CDR3 bases are TGTGCCAGCAGCCAAGTCTTCAACACCGGGGAGCTGTTTTTT.

Ten or more counts support this clonotype. The CDR3 protein is CSQGGAGAANQPQHF. As DNA, the CDR3 is TGCAGTCAAGGGGGCGCAGGGGCCGCCAATCAGCCCCAGCATTTT. The V and J genes are TRBV20-1 and TRBJ1-5; 7 bases map to TRBD1. CDR1 is DFQATT and CDR2 is SNEGSKA in the germline V gene (reference sequence). With 8 bases clipped from V and 3 bases from J, the junction kept 13 bases outside the gene matches. This CDR3 has 15 residues.

This clonotype was observed many times. The chain has TRBV20-1 and TRBJ2-5; possibly TRBD1 for D (6 bases). The germline V and J ends were trimmed by 3 bases and 1 base, with 18 bases remaining between them. The length of the CDR3 is 16 residues. The germline V gene has CDR1 DFQATT and CDR2 SNEGSKA (reference sequence). CDR3 region: CSASSTGLGPQETQYF. DNA of the CDR3: TGCAGTGCTAGTTCGACAGGACTGGGGCCCCAAGAGACCCAGTACTTC.

This clonotype was seen at least ten times. The chain is built from TRBV6-5 and TRBJ2-7; 8 bases are a match to TRBD1. After removal of 0 bases from V and 2 bases from J, the junction contained 3 bases not matched to a gene. The CDR3 runs 15 residues. Per the germline V gene, CDR1 is MNHEY and CDR2 is SVGAGI. CDR3 nucleotides: TGTGCCAGCAGTTACTCGGGGACAGGACCCTACGAGCAGTACTTC. Protein: CASSYSGTGPYEQYF.

This clonotype was observed a handful of times. The V gene is TRBV2, the J gene TRBJ1-2; D might be TRBD1 (5 bases). CDR1 and CDR2 from the germline V gene are SNHLY and FYNNEI. V dropped 10 bases and J dropped 8 bases, with 14 bases sitting between them. The CDR3 is 11 amino acids. CDR3 residues: CATQGTGGYTF. The DNA for the CDR3 is TGTGCCACCCAGGGTACGGGAGGCTACACCTTC.

About this clonotype itself: Germline and junction disagree at one end, which may indicate a read error. This chain joins TRBV6-1 and TRBJ1-2; tentatively, D is TRBD1 (6 bases). Germline V gives CDR1 MNHNS, CDR2 SASEGT. The CDR3 is 12 amino acids. CDR3 region: CAITRGNYGYNF. In DNA, the CDR3 is TGTGCCATCACGAGGGGGAACTATGGCTACAACTTC.

This clonotype was observed at least ten times. The gene calls are TRBV11-2 and TRBJ2-2; TRBD2 agrees at 10 bases. The CDR3 spans 16 residues. Germline loops: CDR1 SGHAT, CDR2 FQNNGV. Trimming at V came to 5 bases and at J to 3 bases, leaving 6 bases not matched to a gene. CDR3 in amino acids: CASSPLAGVDTGELFF. Here the CDR3 DNA reads TGTGCCAGCAGCCCCCTAGCGGGGGTTGACACCGGGGAGCTGTTTTTT.

This clonotype was recorded at least ten times. The chain employs TRBV6-2 or TRBV6-3 and TRBJ1-5, with unresolved D. The germline V gene has CDR1 MNHEY and CDR2 SVGEGT. The CDR3 spans 14 residues. Trimming removed 2 bases at V and 2 bases at J, with 7 bases between. CDR3 DNA sequence: TGTGCCAGCAGTTACAACAGTCGCAATCAGCCCCAGCATTTT. Amino acids: CASSYNSRNQPQHF.

This clonotype has ten or more counts. The DNA for the CDR3 is TGTGCCAGCAGCGTAGGTCAACCTCCCTACGAGCAGTACTTC. Translated, it gives CASSVGQPPYEQYF. J is TRBJ2-7 and V is TRBV9, with D unclear. Germline loops: CDR1 SGDLS, CDR2 YYNGEE. V was trimmed by 0 bases and J by 2 bases, leaving 9 bases between them. This CDR3 spans 14 amino acids.

The CDR3 coding sequence is TGTGCCAGCAGCTTAGACCCAAGTACCTACGAGCAGTACTTC. Amino acid sequence: CASSLDPSTYEQYF. V gene TRBV7-2 combines with J gene TRBJ2-7; D is uncertain. The CDR3 covers 14 residues. The V and J ends lost 1 base and 2 bases respectively, with 9 bases between them. Germline values: CDR1 SGHTA, CDR2 FQGNSA. The variable domain in full, with the rest retrieved from reference TRBV7-2 and TRBJ2-7, is GAGVSQSPSNKVTEKGKDVELRCDPISGHTALYWYRQSLGQGLEFLIYFQGNSAPDKSGLPSDRFSAERTGGSVSTLTIQRTQQEDSAVYLCASSLDPSTYEQYFGPGTRLTVT.

This clonotype was recorded at least ten times. V usage is TRBV6-5 and J usage is TRBJ2-7; tentatively, D is TRBD2 (6 bases). The CDR3 contains 13 residues. The germline V and J ends were trimmed by 10 bases and 2 bases, with 15 bases remaining between them. In germline, CDR1 is MNHEY, CDR2 SVGAGI. The CDR3 protein is CATEVSGTYEQYF. CDR3 sequence (DNA): TGTGCCACCGAAGTTAGCGGCACCTACGAGCAGTACTTC.

This clonotype was seen ten or more times. The chain joins TRBV12-3 or TRBV12-4 to TRBJ1-5, with D unresolved. With 7 bases removed from V and 5 bases from J, the gap between germline ends came to 15 bases. CDR3 length: 14 amino acids. The CDR3 coding sequence is TGTGCCAGCATGTCGGGGAGCCTCGATCAGCCCCAGCATTTT. It specifies CASMSGSLDQPQHF.

This clonotype was counted many times. The chain recombines TRBV4-2 with TRBJ2-7; 7 nucleotides align to TRBD1. V lost 0 bases to trimming and J lost 5 bases; unmatched junction nucleotides: 7. CDR1 LGHNA and CDR2 YNFKEQ come from the germline V gene. The CDR3 is 15 residues long. The DNA of the CDR3 is TGTGCCAGCAGCCAAGAAAGACAGGGATACGACGAGCAGTACTTC. Its translation: CASSQERQGYDEQYF.